A single sample gave rise to the 8 T cell receptor beta chains below, sequenced in a study of blood T cell repertoires in COVID-19. The table came from immunoSEQ multiplex PCR; TCRdb's copy has only in-frame clones and leaves some out. This sample has 95,000 to 130,000 clones, with approximately 82% found just once. Sequenced: peripheral blood. Receptor source: a man aged 25 to 40 with acute or convalescent COVID-19.

The gene calls are TRBV20-1 and TRBJ1-6; 9 nucleotides agree with TRBD1. The CDR3 is 15 residues long. The V gene's germline CDR1 is DFQATT and CDR2 SNEGSKA (reference sequence). V shed 3 bases, J shed 10 bases, and the junction held 10 bases outside the gene matches. CDR3 coding DNA: TGCAGTGCTAGTCCCACGGACAGGGGAGACTCACCCCTCCACTTT. As protein: CSASPTDRGDSPLHF.

This clone was detected only once. The chain employs TRBV11-2 and TRBJ2-3; 12 positions match TRBD2. Germline V gene lookup returns CDR1 SGHAT and CDR2 FQNNGV. Losses at the gene ends were 4 bases for V and 6 bases for J; bases not matched to a gene: 8. This CDR3 contains 16 residues. CDR3 residues: CASSSSGGAGEDTQYF. The DNA of the CDR3 is TGTGCCAGCAGCTCTAGCGGGGGGGCAGGTGAGGATACGCAGTATTTT.

J is TRBJ2-7 and V is TRBV7-3; 8 bases align to TRBD1. After removal of 2 bases from V and 0 bases from J, the junction contained 6 bases not matched to a gene. Germline CDR1 and CDR2: SGHTA and FQGTGA. The CDR3 contains 16 residues. The CDR3 DNA follows: TGTGCCAGCAGCTTATCTTCAGGGGGCAGCTCCTACGAGCAGTACTTC. Translated: CASSLSSGGSSYEQYF.

The gene calls are TRBV6-5 and TRBJ1-2, with D perhaps TRBD1 (5 bases). The CDR3 spans 15 residues. V gave up 4 bases and J gave up 10 bases, with 22 bases separating them. Germline CDR1 reads MNHEY; CDR2 reads SVGAGI. The CDR3 is CASSSPAGPREDYTF. DNA for the CDR3: TGTGCCAGCAGTTCCCCTGCAGGGCCCCGCGAAGACTACACCTTC.

The chain is built from TRBV5-4 and TRBJ2-3, with D unclear. The CDR3 consists of 13 residues. Germline values: CDR1 SGHNT, CDR2 YYREEE (reference sequence). V gave up 2 bases and J gave up 2 bases, with 6 bases separating them. CDR3: CASSLATTDTQYF. Written as DNA, the CDR3 is TGTGCCAGCAGCTTAGCCACCACAGATACGCAGTATTTT.

In nucleotides, the CDR3 is TGTGCCAGCAGTGAGCCGAGGGAAGCTGAAGAGACCCAGTACTTC. This codes for CASSEPREAEETQYF. The rearrangement links TRBV6-1 to TRBJ2-5, with a tentative D call TRBD2 (5 bases). In germline, CDR1 is MNHNS, CDR2 SASEGT. The CDR3 has 15 amino acids. The V end was cut by 3 bases, the J end by 3 bases, with 14 bases between.

The V gene is TRBV6-5, the J gene TRBJ2-2; maybe TRBD2 (6 bases). Trimming took 10 bases from V and 2 from J, leaving 14 bases between them. This CDR3 region has 14 residues. CDR1 MNHEY and CDR2 SVGAGI come from the germline V gene. CDR3 nucleotides: TGTGCCACGGGGACTGATCCTAACACCGGGGAGCTGTTTTTT. Its protein is CATGTDPNTGELFF.

This clone was counted a few times. This chain connects TRBV2 to TRBJ1-5; D gene uncertain. Germline V gene sequence: CDR1 SNHLY, CDR2 FYNNEI. This CDR3 has 14 amino acids. Deletions cut 1 base from V and 1 base from J, with 5 bases between. Here the CDR3 DNA reads TGTGCCAGCAGTGAAGGGAGGAGCAATCAGCCCCAGCATTTT. Encoded protein: CASSEGRSNQPQHF.